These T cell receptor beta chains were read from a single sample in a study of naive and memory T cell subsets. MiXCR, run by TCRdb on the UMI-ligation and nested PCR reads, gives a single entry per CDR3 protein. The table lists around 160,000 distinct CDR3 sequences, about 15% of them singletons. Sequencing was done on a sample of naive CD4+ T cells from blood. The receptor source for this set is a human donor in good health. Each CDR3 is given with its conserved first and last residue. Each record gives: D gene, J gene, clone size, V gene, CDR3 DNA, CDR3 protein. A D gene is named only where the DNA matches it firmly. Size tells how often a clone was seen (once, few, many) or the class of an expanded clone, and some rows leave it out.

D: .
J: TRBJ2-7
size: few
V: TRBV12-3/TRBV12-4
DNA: TGTGCCAGCAGTTTTCGGGGTAGCGACAGGTCCTCCTACGAGCAGTACTTC
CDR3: CASSFRGSDRSSYEQYF

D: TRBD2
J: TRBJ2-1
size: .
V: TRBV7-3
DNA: TGTGCCAGCAGCTTGGGACTAGCGAGAGCTGAGCAGTTCTTC
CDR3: CASSLGLARAEQFF

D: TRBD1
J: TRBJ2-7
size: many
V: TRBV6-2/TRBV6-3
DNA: TGTGCCAGCATTGGACAGGGGAGAATATACGAGCAGTACTTC
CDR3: CASIGQGRIYEQYF

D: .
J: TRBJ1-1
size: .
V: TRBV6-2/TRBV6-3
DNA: TGTGCCAGCAGTTATGCCGCGTTAAACACTGAAGCTTTCTTT
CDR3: CASSYAALNTEAFF

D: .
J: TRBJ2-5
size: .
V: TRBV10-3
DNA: TGTGCCATCAGTGAGTCGAAAGAGACCCAGTACTTC
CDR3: CAISESKETQYF

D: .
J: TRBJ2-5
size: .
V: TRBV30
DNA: TGTGCCTGGGGGCTAGAGCTCAGCCAGTACTTC
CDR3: CAWGLELSQYF

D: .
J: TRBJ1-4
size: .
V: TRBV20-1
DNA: TGCAGTGCTAGAGATGTCGAAGAAAAACTGTTTTTT
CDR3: CSARDVEEKLFF

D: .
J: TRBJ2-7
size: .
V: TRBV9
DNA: TGTGCCAGCAGCGTAGGGCCGGACAGTTCCTACGAGCAGTACTTC
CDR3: CASSVGPDSSYEQYF

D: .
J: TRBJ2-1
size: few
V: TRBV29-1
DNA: TGCAGCGTTGCTAGCGCATACTACAATGAGCAGTTCTTC
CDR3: CSVASAYYNEQFF

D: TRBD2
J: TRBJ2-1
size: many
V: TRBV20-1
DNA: TGCAGTACCAAAAGCGGGAGCTCCTACAATGAGCAGTTCTTC
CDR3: CSTKSGSSYNEQFF

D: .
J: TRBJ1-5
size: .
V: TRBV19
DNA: TGTGCCAGTAGTACTTTTAAGAATAGCAATCAGCCCCAGCATTTT
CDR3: CASSTFKNSNQPQHF

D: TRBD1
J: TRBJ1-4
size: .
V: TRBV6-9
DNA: TGTGCCGGGGGACAGCGCAATGAAAAACTGTTTTTT
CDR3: CAGGQRNEKLFF

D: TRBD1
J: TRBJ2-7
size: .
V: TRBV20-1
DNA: TGCAGTGCCGAGTCCGGGACAGGGCCAAACGAGCAGTACTTC
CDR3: CSAESGTGPNEQYF

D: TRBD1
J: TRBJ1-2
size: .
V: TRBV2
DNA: TGTGCCAGCAGTGTCAGGGGGCCAGACCTTATTGGCTACACCTTC
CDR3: CASSVRGPDLIGYTF

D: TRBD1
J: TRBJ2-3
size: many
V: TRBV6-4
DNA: TGTGCCAGCAGGGAACAGGGGTCCACAGATACGCAGTATTTT
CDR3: CASREQGSTDTQYF